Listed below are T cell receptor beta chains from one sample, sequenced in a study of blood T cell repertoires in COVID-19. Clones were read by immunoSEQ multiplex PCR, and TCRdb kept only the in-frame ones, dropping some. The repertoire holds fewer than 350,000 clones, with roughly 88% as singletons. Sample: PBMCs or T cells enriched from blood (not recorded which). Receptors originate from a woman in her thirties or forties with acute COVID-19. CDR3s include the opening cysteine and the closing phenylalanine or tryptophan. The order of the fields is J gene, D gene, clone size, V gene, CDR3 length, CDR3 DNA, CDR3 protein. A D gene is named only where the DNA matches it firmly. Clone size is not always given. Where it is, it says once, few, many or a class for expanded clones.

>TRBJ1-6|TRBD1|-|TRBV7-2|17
TGTGCCAGCAGCCAAATACCGGGACAGGGAGGTAATTCACCCCTCCACTTT
CASSQIPGQGGNSPLHF
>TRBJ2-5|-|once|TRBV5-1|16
TGCGCCAGCAGCTTGGCCCCAGGGCGGACCCAAGAGACCCAGTACTTC
CASSLAPGRTQETQYF
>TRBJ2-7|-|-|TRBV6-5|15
TGTGCCAGCACCCCCAACGGGCGGGGTTGGGGCGAGCAGTACTTC
CASTPNGRGWGEQYF
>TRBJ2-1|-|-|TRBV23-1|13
TGCGCCAGCAGTGGACTGTCCCACAATGAGCAGTTCTTC
CASSGLSHNEQFF
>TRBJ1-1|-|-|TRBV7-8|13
TGTGCCAGCAGCTTAGGTCGGAACACTGAAGCTTTCTTT
CASSLGRNTEAFF
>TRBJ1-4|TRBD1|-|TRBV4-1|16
TGCGCCAGCAGCCAAGGGACAGGGACAGGCGGGGAAAAACTGTTTTTT
CASSQGTGTGGEKLFF
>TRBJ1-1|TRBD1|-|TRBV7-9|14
TGTGCCACCCGACAGGGGAGGCCGGGCACTGAAGCTTTCTTT
CATRQGRPGTEAFF
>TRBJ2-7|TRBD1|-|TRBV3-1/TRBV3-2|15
TGTGCCAGCAGCCACAGACAGGGAAAAATCTACGAGCAGTACTTC
CASSHRQGKIYEQYF
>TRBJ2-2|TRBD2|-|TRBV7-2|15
TGTGCCAGCAGCGACAGCGGGAGGGGGACCGGGGAGCTGTTTTTT
CASSDSGRGTGELFF
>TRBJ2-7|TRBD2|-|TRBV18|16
TGTGCCAGTAAGGGAGGGAGACTAGCGGGAGTTTACGAGCAGTACTTC
CASKGGRLAGVYEQYF
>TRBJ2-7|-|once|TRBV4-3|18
TGCGCCAGCAGCCAAGATTTTGTCGTCGGGGGACTCTCCTACGAGCAGTACTTC
CASSQDFVVGGLSYEQYF
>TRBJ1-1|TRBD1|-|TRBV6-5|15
TGTGCCAGCAGTTACTCAAACAGGGGGCTCACTGAAGCTTTCTTT
CASSYSNRGLTEAFF
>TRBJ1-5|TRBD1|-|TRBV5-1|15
TGCGCCAGCAGCCCGGGACAGGGGAGCAATCAGCCCCAGCATTTT
CASSPGQGSNQPQHF
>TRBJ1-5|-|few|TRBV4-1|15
TGCGCCAGCAGCCAAGAGGTGACAGGAGATCAGCCCCAGCATTTT
CASSQEVTGDQPQHF
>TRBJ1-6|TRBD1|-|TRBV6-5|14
TGTGCCAGCAGCTCCGACAGGGGAGTTTCACCCCTCCACTTT
CASSSDRGVSPLHF
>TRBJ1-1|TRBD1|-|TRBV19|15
TGTGCCAGTAGCCCGAGGGGGCTCATGAACACTGAAGCTTTCTTT
CASSPRGLMNTEAFF
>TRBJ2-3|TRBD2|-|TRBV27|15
TGTGCCAGCAGTTTGGCTAGCGGGGGCACAGATACGCAGTATTTT
CASSLASGGTDTQYF
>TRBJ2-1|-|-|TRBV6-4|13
TGTGCCAGCAGTGAGTTATCGGGCAATGAGCAGTTCTTC
CASSELSGNEQFF
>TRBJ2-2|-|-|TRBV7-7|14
TGTGCCAGCAGCTTAGCGCCAGGGTCCGGGGAGCTGTTTTTT
CASSLAPGSGELFF
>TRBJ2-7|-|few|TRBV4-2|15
TGTGCCAGCAGCCAAACCCTAGGACAGTCCTACGAGCAGTACTTC
CASSQTLGQSYEQYF
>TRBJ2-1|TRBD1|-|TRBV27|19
TGTGCCAGCAGGCGTCACAGGGGCCCTGACTCTAGCTCCTACAATGAGCAGTTCTTC
CASRRHRGPDSSSYNEQFF
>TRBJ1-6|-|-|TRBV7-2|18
TGTGCCAGCAGCTTAGTGGGACACGGAAGCTCCTATAATTCACCCCTCCACTTT
CASSLVGHGSSYNSPLHF
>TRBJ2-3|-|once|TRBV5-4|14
TGTGCCAGCAGCTTTCGGCCGCCGGAGGATACGCAGTATTTT
CASSFRPPEDTQYF
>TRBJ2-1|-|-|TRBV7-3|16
TGTGCCAGCAGCTCCCGGGCAGGAGGAGGTTACAATGAGCAGTTCTTC
CASSSRAGGGYNEQFF
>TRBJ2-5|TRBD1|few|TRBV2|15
TGTGCCAGCAGTTCCGGGACAGGGGGTCGGGGGACCCAGTACTTC
CASSSGTGGRGTQYF
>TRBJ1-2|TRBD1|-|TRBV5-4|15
TGTGCCAGCAGCACCCGACAGGGGGCATCGTATGGCTACACCTTC
CASSTRQGASYGYTF
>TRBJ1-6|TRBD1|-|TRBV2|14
TGTGCCAGCACTCCGGGACAGACACGCTCACCCCTCCACTTT
CASTPGQTRSPLHF
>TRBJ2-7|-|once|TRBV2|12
TGTGCCAGCAGCTCAGGGTTCTACGAGCAGTACTTC
CASSSGFYEQYF
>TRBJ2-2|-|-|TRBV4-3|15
TGCGCCAGCAGCCAAGCCTGGCGGGGCACCGGGGAGCTGTTTTTT
CASSQAWRGTGELFF
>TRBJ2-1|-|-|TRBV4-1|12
TGCGCCAGCAGGACAGTAAATAATGAGCAGTTCTTC
CASRTVNNEQFF
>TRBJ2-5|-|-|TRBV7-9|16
TGTGCCAGCAGCTTAGTAGGCGGGGCCCACAGGGAGACCCAGTACTTC
CASSLVGGAHRETQYF
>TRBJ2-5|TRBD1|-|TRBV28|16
TGTGCCAGCAGTTTTGTTGTGACAGGGAGAGGGGAGACCCAGTACTTC
CASSFVVTGRGETQYF
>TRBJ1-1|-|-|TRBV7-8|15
TGTGCCAGCAGCTTAGTTCGGGGTCCGAACACTGAAGCTTTCTTT
CASSLVRGPNTEAFF
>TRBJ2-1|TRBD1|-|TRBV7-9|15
TGTGCCAGCAGCCGGACAGGGGGCCCCTACAATGAGCAGTTCTTC
CASSRTGGPYNEQFF
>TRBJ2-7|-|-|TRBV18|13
TGTGCCAGCTCACCCCCCAGGGGCTACGAGCAGTACTTC
CASSPPRGYEQYF
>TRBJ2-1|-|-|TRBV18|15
TGTGCCAGCTCACTTACGACAGGAAAATACAATGAGCAGTTCTTC
CASSLTTGKYNEQFF
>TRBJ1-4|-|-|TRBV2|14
TGTGCCAGCAGTGGACAGGCAACTAATGAAAAACTGTTTTTT
CASSGQATNEKLFF
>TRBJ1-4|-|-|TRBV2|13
TGTGCCAGCAGTAGAAGGGAGGGTGAAAAACTGTTTTTT
CASSRREGEKLFF
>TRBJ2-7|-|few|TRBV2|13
TGTGCCAGCAGTGAGGGAGTCCTCTACGAGCAGTACTTC
CASSEGVLYEQYF
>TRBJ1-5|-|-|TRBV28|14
TGTGCCAGCAGTCAAACGCTGGGGGGTCAGCCCCAGCATTTT
CASSQTLGGQPQHF
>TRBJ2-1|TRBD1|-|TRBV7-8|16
TGTGCCAGCAGCTCAAACACAGGGGCCTACTACAATGAGCAGTTCTTC
CASSSNTGAYYNEQFF
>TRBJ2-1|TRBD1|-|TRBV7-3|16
TGTGCCAGCAGCCACAGCCCCGGACAGGGCCGCAATGAGCAGTTCTTC
CASSHSPGQGRNEQFF
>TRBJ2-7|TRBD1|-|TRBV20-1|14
TGCAGTGCTAGTGGGATGCTAGGGGGCCACGAGCAGTACTTC
CSASGMLGGHEQYF
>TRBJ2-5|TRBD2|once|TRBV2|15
TGTGCCAGCACCGAAGGAACTAGCGGCCAAGAGACCCAGTACTTC
CASTEGTSGQETQYF
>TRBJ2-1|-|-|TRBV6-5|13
TGTGCCAGCAGTAGGGGTTTGGAGGGTGAGCAGTTCTTC
CASSRGLEGEQFF
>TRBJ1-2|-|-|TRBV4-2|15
TGTGCCAGCAGCCAAGGGCTCTCGGGGGGCTATGGCTACACCTTC
CASSQGLSGGYGYTF
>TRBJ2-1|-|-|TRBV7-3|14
TGTGCCAGCAGCCCCCGGCCCAGGGACAATGAGCAGTTCTTC
CASSPRPRDNEQFF
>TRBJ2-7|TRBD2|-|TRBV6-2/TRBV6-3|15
TGTGCCAGCAGTTATTCGACTAGCGGAGCTTACGAGCAGTACTTC
CASSYSTSGAYEQYF
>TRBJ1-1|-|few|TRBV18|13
TGTGCCAGCTCACGGGACATTGACACTGAAGCTTTCTTT
CASSRDIDTEAFF
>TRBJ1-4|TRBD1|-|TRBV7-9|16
TGTGCCAGCAGTTCGGGACAGTTTGCAACTAATGAAAAACTGTTTTTT
CASSSGQFATNEKLFF